The 23 T cell receptor beta chains below all came from one sample that was sequenced in a study of PD-1 blockade in classical Hodgkin lymphoma. All the patients suffered relapse after autologous stem cell transplantation, and brentuximab vedotin exposure differed. This table comes from immunoSEQ multiplex PCR, and its TCRdb copy is limited to in-frame clones, with some not included. Of 30,000 to 40,000 clones in the sample, 76% were seen once. The specimen was peripheral blood mononuclear cells (PBMCs), collected at baseline. All receptors come from a human donor with classical Hodgkin lymphoma.

The genes are TRBV5-8 and TRBJ1-2; D gene unclear. Germline V gives CDR1 SGHTS, CDR2 YDEGEE. The CDR3 sequence is 16 residues long. V lost 4 bases to trimming and J lost 0 bases, with 16 bases between them. This chain's CDR3 is CASSQGSTPANYGYTF. CDR3 bases: TGTGCCAGCAGCCAAGGATCTACTCCAGCTAACTATGGCTACACCTTC.

The chain links TRBV4-2 to TRBJ2-1, with 12 bases matching TRBD2. This CDR3 is built from 16 residues. The V segment lost 1 base and the J segment 9 bases; nucleotides outside the gene matches: 7. The germline CDR1 and CDR2 sequences are LGHNA and YNFKEQ. This chain's CDR3 is CASSQVLAGGGGEQFF. The CDR3 DNA reads as TGTGCCAGCAGCCAAGTTCTAGCGGGAGGGGGGGGTGAGCAGTTCTTC.

The chain has TRBV28 and TRBJ2-7; D possibly matches TRBD1 or TRBD2 (5 bases each). There are 15 residues in the CDR3. The germline V and J ends were trimmed by 3 bases and 1 base, with 13 bases remaining between them. CDR1 MDHEN and CDR2 SYDVKM come from the germline V gene. The CDR3 protein is CASSLAGTHSYEQYF. The CDR3 DNA reads as TGTGCCAGCAGTTTGGCCGGGACCCATTCCTACGAGCAGTACTTC.

This clone was detected only a few times. The chain employs TRBV4-3 and TRBJ2-7; 11 positions match TRBD1. The CDR3 runs 15 residues. Losses at the gene ends were 2 bases for V and 4 bases for J; bases not matched to a gene: 4. Per the germline V gene, CDR1 is LGHNA and CDR2 is YSLEER. The CDR3 DNA follows: TGCGCCAGCAGCCAACGGACAGGGGGCTTATACGAGCAGTACTTC. Residues: CASSQRTGGLYEQYF.

The chain joins TRBV6-1 to TRBJ2-7; maybe TRBD1 (6 bases). The CDR3 contains 12 residues. Trimming shortened V by 8 bases and J by 0 bases, and 8 bases separated the two germline ends. CDR1 is MNHNS, CDR2 SASEGT, per germline. Here the CDR3 DNA reads TGTGCCAGCGGACAGAACTCCTACGAGCAGTACTTC. It yields the protein CASGQNSYEQYF.

The gene calls are TRBV6-5 and TRBJ1-3, with a weak D call TRBD1 (6 bases). The CDR3 is 13 amino acids. The ends were cut back, 8 bases at V and 4 bases at J, with 12 bases in the middle. Germline V gene data show CDR1 as MNHEY and CDR2 as SVGAGI. This chain's CDR3 is CASRQGTGNTIYF. In nucleotides, the CDR3 is TGTGCCAGCCGGCAGGGGACGGGAAACACCATATATTTT.

This clone was observed a single time. V is TRBV19 and J is TRBJ2-6, with 9 bases lining up with TRBD2. The CDR3 runs 19 residues. The trim removed 3 bases at V and 0 bases at J, leaving 9 bases unmatched. CDR1 is LNHDA and CDR2 is SQIVND in the germline V gene (reference sequence). The CDR3 spells CASSILPSGAYSGANVLTF. CDR3 nucleotide sequence: TGTGCCAGTAGTATTTTGCCTAGCGGGGCCTACTCTGGGGCCAACGTCCTGACTTTC.

The genes are TRBV10-3 and TRBJ2-3, with 13 bases fitting TRBD2. Germline V lookup: CDR1 ENHRY, CDR2 SYGVKD. This CDR3 comprises 16 residues. The V segment lost 10 bases and the J segment 4 bases; nucleotides outside the gene matches: 11. CDR3 in DNA: TGTGCCACCGGCGGACTAGCGGGAGTGGAGGCAGATACGCAGTATTTT. Amino acid sequence: CATGGLAGVEADTQYF.

This clone has only a few counts. This sequence joins TRBV29-1 and TRBJ2-1; D unresolved. Germline CDR1 SQVTM, CDR2 ANQGSEA. This CDR3 spans 14 amino acids. Trimming left V 6 bases short and J 7 bases short, with 19 bases between. This CDR3 is CSVEPQEAVNEQFF. The DNA for the CDR3 is TGCAGCGTCGAACCTCAAGAGGCGGTGAATGAGCAGTTCTTC.

This chain links TRBV18 with TRBJ1-3; 7 bases agree with TRBD1. Germline CDR1 is KGHSH and CDR2 is LQKENI. The CDR3 has 15 amino acids. J was trimmed by 0 bases and V by 4 bases; bases with no gene match: 3. The DNA for the CDR3 is TGTGCCAGCTCACGCACAGGGGCCTCTGGAAACACCATATATTTT. This translates into CASSRTGASGNTIYF.

The gene calls are TRBV6-1 and TRBJ1-3; D perhaps matches TRBD1 (5 bases). Trimming left V 0 bases short and J 8 bases short, with 11 bases between. CDR3 length: 14 amino acids. Germline V gene lookup returns CDR1 MNHNS and CDR2 SASEGT. In DNA, the CDR3 is TGTGCCAGCAGTGAAGCTGGGGGTTTAGACACCATATATTTT. Translation gives CASSEAGGLDTIYF.

The chain carries TRBV23-1 and TRBJ2-3; 9 bases map to TRBD2. TRBV23-1 is an open reading frame whose function is uncertain. The CDR3 is made up of 13 amino acids. Trimming took 7 bases from V and 3 from J; bases not matched to a gene: 2. The CDR3 region has the DNA TGCGCCAGCACCCTAGCGGGGACAGATACGCAGTATTTT. Translated: CASTLAGTDTQYF.

This chain joins TRBV5-6 and TRBJ2-7, with TRBD1 identical over 9 bases. Germline-derived CDR1 and CDR2 are SGHDT and YYEEEE. CDR3 length equals 16 residues. With 4 bases clipped from V and 5 bases from J, the junction kept 13 bases outside the gene matches. In DNA, the CDR3 is TGTGCCAGCAGCCTTGCTAGGACAGGGGCAGGAGACGAGCAGTACTTC. This sequence encodes CASSLARTGAGDEQYF.

CDR3 loop: CASSWDTSYEQYF. The CDR3, as DNA: TGTGCCAGCAGTTGGGACACCTCCTACGAGCAGTACTTC. The V gene is TRBV6-5, the J gene TRBJ2-7; TRBD1 is a possible D gene (6 bases). Deletions cut 4 bases from V and 0 bases from J, with 7 bases between. This CDR3 region has 13 residues. Germline CDR1 and CDR2: MNHEY and SVGAGI.

This chain links TRBV2 with TRBJ2-7, with 7 bases identical to TRBD2. V gave up 7 bases and J gave up 6 bases; unmatched junction bases: 9. The CDR3 contains 13 residues. From germline, CDR1 is SNHLY and CDR2 FYNNEI. In DNA, the CDR3 is TGTGCCAGCAACAAAGATCGCGGGGGCGAGCAGTACTTC. It translates to CASNKDRGGEQYF.

This clone has more than one count but fewer than ten. The CDR3 DNA is TGTGCCAGCAGCTATGGACAGGGGAGTGCAGATACGCAGTATTTT. This encodes CASSYGQGSADTQYF. This chain joins TRBV7-9 and TRBJ2-3, with 9 bases lining up with TRBD1. V gave up 4 bases and J gave up 4 bases; unmatched junction bases: 6. Germline V gene data show CDR1 as SEHNR and CDR2 as FQNEAQ (reference sequence). The CDR3 runs 15 residues.

V and J are TRBV6-1 and TRBJ1-6, with D hard to call. This CDR3 has 15 residues. The V end was cut by 4 bases, the J end by 8 bases, with 15 bases between. CDR1 is MNHNS, CDR2 SASEGT, per germline. The chain's CDR3 is CASSVYDQSDSPLHF. DNA of the CDR3: TGTGCCAGCAGTGTTTACGACCAGAGCGATTCACCCCTCCACTTT.

This sequence joins TRBV11-2 and TRBJ2-5, with 8 bases lining up with TRBD1. Germline loops: CDR1 SGHAT, CDR2 FQNNGV. With V trimmed by 5 bases and J by 7 bases, 9 bases remained unmatched. The CDR3 extends over 14 amino acids. This CDR3 reads CASSQVTGEGTQYF. The CDR3 region has the DNA TGTGCCAGCAGCCAGGTGACAGGGGAAGGGACCCAGTACTTC.

This clone has at least ten counts. The chain couples TRBV18 to TRBJ2-1; D gene ambiguous. The germline V gene encodes CDR1 KGHSH and CDR2 LQKENI. V was trimmed by 1 base and J by 7 bases, leaving 14 bases between them. This CDR3 is 15 amino acids long. The CDR3 DNA is TGTGCCAGCTCACCACAGAATGGGATTGGAAATGAGCAGTTCTTC. It codes for CASSPQNGIGNEQFF.

The table lists this clone with a few counts. The chain carries TRBV4-1 and TRBJ2-1; the match to TRBD2 covers 11 bases. The length of the CDR3 is 19 residues. The junction had 13 bases not matched to a gene; V was cut back by 0 bases and J by 6 bases. From germline, CDR1 is MGHRA and CDR2 YSYEKL. The CDR3 nucleotides read TGCGCCAGCAGCCAAGATTTGAGTAGCGGGAGGGCCGTAGGCAATGAGCAGTTCTTC. This translates into CASSQDLSSGRAVGNEQFF.

The sample holds a few counts of this clone. V usage is TRBV19 and J usage is TRBJ2-7; no definite D call. The CDR3 sequence is 13 residues long. V dropped 1 base and J dropped 2 bases, with 6 bases sitting between them. Germline V gene sequence: CDR1 LNHDA, CDR2 SQIVND (reference sequence). The CDR3 protein is CASSIGGAYEQYF. The CDR3 coding sequence is TGTGCCAGTAGTATAGGTGGGGCCTACGAGCAGTACTTC.

The V and J genes are TRBV9 and TRBJ2-1; the D gene is possibly TRBD2 (5 bases). Per germline, CDR1 SGDLS and CDR2 YYNGEE. The CDR3 loop spans 15 amino acids. Trimming cost V 2 bases and J 4 bases, with 13 bases left between them. The CDR3 nucleotides read TGTGCCAGCAGCGTCGGAGGAGCGGAATACAATGAGCAGTTCTTC. Protein sequence: CASSVGGAEYNEQFF.

The table lists this clone with many counts. Within the sample, other DNA sequences also encode this same CDR3. The chain is built from TRBV19 and TRBJ2-3; TRBD2 might be the D (5 bases). The CDR3 consists of 15 residues. The ends were cut back, 6 bases at V and 3 bases at J, with 16 bases in the middle. Germline V gene lookup returns CDR1 LNHDA and CDR2 SQIVND (reference sequence). CDR3 amino acids: CASRHLGVETDTQYF. The CDR3 DNA reads as TGTGCCAGTAGACATCTGGGAGTGGAGACAGATACGCAGTATTTT. Filled out from reference TRBV19 and TRBJ2-3, the complete variable domain reads DGGITQSPKYLFRKEGQNVTLSCEQNLNHDAMYWYRQDPGQGLRLIYYSQIVNDFQKGDIAEGYSVSREKKESFPLTVTSAQKNPTAFYLCASRHLGVETDTQYFGPGTRLTVL.